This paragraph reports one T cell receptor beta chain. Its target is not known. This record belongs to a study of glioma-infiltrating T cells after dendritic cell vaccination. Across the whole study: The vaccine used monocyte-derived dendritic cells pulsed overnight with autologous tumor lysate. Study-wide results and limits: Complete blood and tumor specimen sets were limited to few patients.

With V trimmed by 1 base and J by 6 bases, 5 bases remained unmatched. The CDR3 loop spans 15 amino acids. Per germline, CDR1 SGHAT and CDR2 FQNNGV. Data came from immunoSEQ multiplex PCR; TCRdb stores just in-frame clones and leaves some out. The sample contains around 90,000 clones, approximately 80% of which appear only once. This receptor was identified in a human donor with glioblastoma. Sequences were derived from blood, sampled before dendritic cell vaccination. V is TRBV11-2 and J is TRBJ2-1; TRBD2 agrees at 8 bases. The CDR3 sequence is CASSLARLAINEQFF. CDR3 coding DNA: TGTGCCAGCAGCTTAGCACGACTAGCGATCAATGAGCAGTTCTTC. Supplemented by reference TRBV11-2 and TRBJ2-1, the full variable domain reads EAGVAQSPRYKIIEKRQSVAFWCNPISGHATLYWYQQILGQGPKLLIQFQNNGVVDDSQLPKDRFSAERLKGVDSTLKIQPAKLEDSAVYLCASSLARLAINEQFFGPGTRLTVL.